Each of the 5 T cell receptor beta chains below was sequenced from the same sample in a study of neoadjuvant anti-PD-1 for oral cavity cancer. Indicated time point: after neoadjuvant nivolumab, at surgical resection. The assay was immunoSEQ multiplex PCR, and TCRdb's table has in-frame clones only and misses some. The table records more than 12,000 clones, approximately 69% of them present only once. Sequenced here: PBMCs, sampled after nivolumab (anti-PD-1) treatment. The receptors derive from a person aged 40 to 85 with oral cavity squamous cell carcinoma.

This clone was found once. V gene TRBV7-2 combines with J gene TRBJ1-3; no clear D. Per germline, CDR1 SGHTA and CDR2 FQGNSA. The CDR3 contains 14 residues. Trimming took 5 bases from V and 0 from J, leaving 8 bases between them. The CDR3 coding sequence is TGTGCCAGCAGCGATCGCTACTCTGGAAACACCATATATTTT. This translates into CASSDRYSGNTIYF. The full variable domain, with the rest looked up from reference TRBV7-2 and TRBJ1-3, is GAGVSQSPSNKVTEKGKDVELRCDPISGHTALYWYRQSLGQGLEFLIYFQGNSAPDKSGLPSDRFSAERTGGSVSTLTIQRTQQEDSAVYLCASSDRYSGNTIYFGEGSWLTVV.

The chain employs TRBV7-9 and TRBJ1-5; the match to TRBD1 covers 7 bases. The CDR3 contains 15 residues. Germline assignment: CDR1 SEHNR and CDR2 FQNEAQ (reference sequence). V was pared by 1 base and J by 3 bases, with 3 bases of the junction left unmatched. This CDR3 is CASSLGDSYNQPQHF. Written as DNA, the CDR3 is TGTGCCAGCAGCTTAGGGGACAGCTACAATCAGCCCCAGCATTTT.

The chain links TRBV19 to TRBJ2-4; D is perhaps TRBD1 or TRBD2 (5 bases each). V shed 4 bases and J shed 0 bases, with 16 bases lying between them. Germline CDR1 reads LNHDA; CDR2 reads SQIVND (reference sequence). The CDR3 runs to 17 residues. The CDR3 nucleotides are TGTGCCAGTAGTAACCGGGACGCCCTCATAGCCAAAAACATTCAGTACTTC. Protein product: CASSNRDALIAKNIQYF.

The chain uses TRBV7-2 and TRBJ2-1; TRBD2 matches 9 bases. The junction had 10 bases not matched to a gene; V was cut back by 1 base and J by 15 bases. There are 14 residues in the CDR3. Germline V gene lookup returns CDR1 SGHTA and CDR2 FQGNSA. CDR3: CASSLEGGRAWWFF. For the CDR3, the DNA is TGTGCCAGCAGCTTAGAAGGCGGGAGGGCCTGGTGGTTCTTC.

The chain links TRBV10-1 to TRBJ2-2, with a weak D call TRBD1 (5 bases). V gave up 10 bases and J gave up 5 bases, with 11 bases separating them. Per germline, CDR1 WNHNN and CDR2 SYGVQD (reference sequence). The CDR3 runs 12 residues. The CDR3 region has the DNA TGCGCCACGAAGGGGTCTACCGGGGAGCTGTTTTTT. It is translated as CATKGSTGELFF.